These 23 T cell receptor beta chains were sequenced from one sample in a study of immune characterization of retroperitoneal liposarcoma (dated by TCRdb to the late 2010s). Library preparation employed PCR. The listed sequencing device is NextSeq 500. TCRdb reran the public reads through fastp at Q25 and MiXCR, keeping productive beta chains. Under each unique CDR3 protein, matching rows form one entry showing the most common genes and DNA. The sample has around 4,600 distinct CDR3 sequences on record, under 40% of them singletons. Jointly, the top ten make up roughly 29% of the sample. What was sequenced was tumor tissue. These receptor sequences come from a female donor with retroperitoneal liposarcoma.

This chain uses TRBV6-1 with TRBJ1-2; D is ambiguous. Germline V gives CDR1 MNHNS, CDR2 SASEGT. This CDR3 has 16 amino acids. V was clipped by 6 bases and J by 8 bases, with 25 bases between them. The CDR3 coding sequence is TGTGCCAGCAGCGCCGCATTCCGGTCAGGAGTTTCAGGCTACACCTTC. Amino acids: CASSAAFRSGVSGYTF.

This clonotype was seen many times. This chain uses TRBV7-3 with TRBJ1-1; D perhaps matches TRBD1 (5 bases). V lost 0 bases and J 4 bases, leaving 12 bases between the germline ends. This CDR3 is built from 15 residues. Germline CDR1 reads SGHTA; CDR2 reads FQGTGA. The CDR3 DNA reads TGTGCCAGCAGCTTAACCGGGACCGGGGGCACTGAAGCTTTCTTT. Translating it yields CASSLTGTGGTEAFF. The full variable domain, with the rest looked up from reference TRBV7-3 and TRBJ1-1, is GAGVSQTPSNKVTEKGKYVELRCDPISGHTALYWYRQSLGQGPEFLIYFQGTGAADDSGLPNDRFFAVRPEGSVSTLKIQRTERGDSAVYLCASSLTGTGGTEAFFGQGTRLTVV.

CDR3 loop: CSARGLIAGPYNEQFF. CDR3 coding DNA: TGCAGTGCTAGAGGTCTTATAGCGGGACCCTACAATGAGCAGTTCTTC. V and J are TRBV20-1 and TRBJ2-1, with TRBD2 identical over 8 bases. Trimming at V came to 1 base and at J to 2 bases, leaving 7 bases not matched to a gene. Germline lookup yields CDR1 DFQATT and CDR2 SNEGSKA (reference sequence). The CDR3 is 16 residues long.

This clonotype was counted between two and nine times. The CDR3 loop is CASSLGARGTDTQYF. As DNA, the CDR3 is TGTGCCAGCAGCTTAGGAGCACGGGGTACAGATACGCAGTATTTT. This chain joins TRBV7-2 and TRBJ2-3, with TRBD2 as a possible D gene (5 bases). V dropped 1 base and J dropped 3 bases, with 11 bases sitting between them. CDR1 is SGHTA, CDR2 FQGNSA, per germline. The CDR3 length is 15 residues.

The J gene is TRBJ2-3, the V gene TRBV5-6; D gene unclear. The CDR3 sequence is 18 residues long. Germline values: CDR1 SGHDT, CDR2 YYEEEE. Between the trimmed V and J ends, which lost 0 bases and 0 bases, there was a span of 17 bases. The CDR3 here is CASSLVTLGISSTDTQYF. CDR3 nucleotide sequence: TGTGCCAGCAGCTTGGTCACCTTAGGTATTTCTAGCACAGATACGCAGTATTTT.

The chain joins TRBV6-1 to TRBJ2-1; 9 bases are shared with TRBD2. Per the germline V gene, CDR1 is MNHNS and CDR2 is SASEGT. The V gene end was trimmed by 6 bases and the J gene end by 0 bases; junction bases not matched to a gene: 3. The CDR3 consists of 15 residues. For the CDR3, the DNA is TGTGCCAGCAGGCTGGGACTAGCCTCCTACAATGAGCAGTTCTTC. This encodes CASRLGLASYNEQFF.

This clonotype was observed many times. The genes are TRBV7-2 and TRBJ2-1; D gene unclear. The V and J ends lost 2 bases and 3 bases respectively, with 5 bases between them. Germline CDR1 is SGHTA and CDR2 is FQGNSA. The CDR3 has 13 amino acids. The CDR3, as DNA: TGTGCCAGCAGCTTAATGGACTACAATGAGCAGTTCTTC. Its translation: CASSLMDYNEQFF.

This chain joins TRBV12-3 or TRBV12-4 and TRBJ2-4; D may be TRBD1 (6 bases). The CDR3 extends over 13 amino acids. V was cut by 7 bases and J by 6 bases, with 13 bases left in between. The CDR3 nucleotides read TGTGCCAGCACCCCTCAGGGGTTAAACATTCAGTACTTC. This translates into CASTPQGLNIQYF.

This clonotype is categorized as medium-sized. V gene TRBV7-2 combines with J gene TRBJ2-2; 7 bases align to TRBD1. V was clipped by 3 bases and J by 4 bases; unmatched bases: 2. The CDR3 totals 14 residues. Per the germline V gene, CDR1 is SGHTA and CDR2 is FQGNSA. CDR3 amino acids: CASSFGTATGELFF. Written as DNA, the CDR3 is TGTGCCAGCAGCTTCGGGACAGCCACCGGGGAGCTGTTTTTT.

This clonotype was counted a single time. This chain uses TRBV15 with TRBJ1-2, with no clear D. V was cut by 3 bases and J by 4 bases, with 15 bases left in between. Germline loops: CDR1 LNHNV, CDR2 YYDKDF (reference sequence). This CDR3 spans 15 amino acids. As DNA, the CDR3 is TGTGCCACCAGCAGCACAGATAGGAGGGTCTATGGCTACACCTTC. It is translated as CATSSTDRRVYGYTF. The full variable domain, in which reference TRBV15 and TRBJ1-2 provide the parts outside the CDR3, is DAMVIQNPRYQVTQFGKPVTLSCSQTLNHNVMYWYQQKSSQAPKLLFHYYDKDFNNEADTPDNFQSRRPNTSFCFLDIRSPGLGDTAMYLCATSSTDRRVYGYTFGSGTRLTVV.

This clonotype was observed a handful of times. The V call is TRBV6-1, the J call TRBJ2-1; the D gene is possibly TRBD2 (6 bases). The germline CDR1 and CDR2 sequences are MNHNS and SASEGT. The CDR3 has 15 amino acids. V was shortened by 6 bases and J by 10 bases, with 22 bases between the two germline ends. The CDR3 is CASRKAGPGPYEQFF. The DNA of the CDR3 is TGTGCCAGCAGAAAGGCGGGACCGGGTCCCTACGAGCAGTTCTTC.

The chain couples TRBV5-5 to TRBJ2-1, with D possibly TRBD1 on 5 matching bases. Trimming removed 0 bases at V and 4 bases at J, with 11 bases between. CDR1 is SGHKS, CDR2 YYEKEE, per germline (reference sequence). The CDR3 has 15 amino acids. The CDR3 sequence: CASSLEGQGYNEQFF. The CDR3 DNA reads as TGTGCCAGCAGCTTGGAGGGCCAGGGATACAATGAGCAGTTCTTC.

The J gene is TRBJ2-5, the V gene TRBV12-3 or TRBV12-4, with a tentative D call TRBD2 (6 bases). The V and J ends lost 7 bases and 5 bases respectively, with 23 bases between them. The CDR3 contains 16 residues. CDR3 DNA sequence: TGTGCCAGCACCGGTTGGCGGGACCCATCGTCGGAGACCCAGTACTTC. Its translation: CASTGWRDPSSETQYF.

This chain links TRBV12-3 or TRBV12-4 with TRBJ1-5, with D uncertain. Trimming stripped 5 bases from V and 6 bases from J, with 14 bases between. This CDR3 has 14 residues. The CDR3 region has the DNA TGTGCCAGCAGTCTGTCCGGAATGGGTCAGCCCCAGCATTTT. Its protein is CASSLSGMGQPQHF.

V gene TRBV7-3 combines with J gene TRBJ2-1, with 14 bases fitting TRBD2. The end of the DNA is better explained by TRBJ2-7, so the J call may be wrong. Germline V gives CDR1 SGHTA, CDR2 FQGTGA. The CDR3 extends over 17 amino acids. CDR3: CASSFFPRLAGGNEQYF. CDR3 bases: TGTGCCAGCAGCTTTTTCCCACGACTAGCGGGGGGGAATGAGCAGTACTTC.

This clonotype was recorded a few times. The chain uses TRBV5-6 and TRBJ2-1, with 10 bases lining up with TRBD2. CDR1 SGHDT and CDR2 YYEEEE come from the germline V gene. The CDR3 covers 15 residues. V was clipped by 1 base and J by 7 bases; unmatched bases: 5. Here the CDR3 reads CASSLLAGARNEQFF. CDR3 DNA sequence: TGTGCCAGCAGCTTGCTAGCGGGGGCGAGGAATGAGCAGTTCTTC.

V is TRBV7-8 and J is TRBJ2-3; 9 bases map to TRBD2. The CDR3 is made up of 18 amino acids. CDR1 SGHVS and CDR2 FQNEAQ come from the germline V gene. Trimming removed 3 bases from V and 7 bases from J; junction bases left unmatched: 17. CDR3 in DNA: TGTGCCAGCAGCTTGGCCCCACAATTAGCGGGAGTGGATCATACGCAGTATTTT. Its translation is CASSLAPQLAGVDHTQYF.

The CDR3 DNA reads TGTGCCAGCAGCCCCCGGTGGGGGGATCAGCCCCAGCATTTT. Amino acids: CASSPRWGDQPQHF. The V and J genes are TRBV6-1 and TRBJ1-5, with a tentative D call TRBD1 (5 bases). CDR1 is MNHNS, CDR2 SASEGT, per germline. This CDR3 is 14 amino acids long. The V gene lost 6 bases and the J gene lost 5 bases, with 14 bases spanning the gap.

The chain employs TRBV12-3 or TRBV12-4 and TRBJ1-6; 10 bases map to TRBD1. The CDR3 extends over 14 amino acids. V dropped 5 bases and J dropped 8; count of bases not matched to a gene: 3. This CDR3 reads CASSPDRGYSPLHF. Written as DNA, the CDR3 is TGTGCCAGCAGTCCGGACAGGGGGTATTCACCCCTCCACTTT.

Ten or more counts support this clonotype. The chain uses TRBV12-3 or TRBV12-4 and TRBJ2-1; TRBD2 might be the D (6 bases). This CDR3 is 13 amino acids long. Trimming pared 6 bases from V and 9 bases from J, leaving 15 bases between. The CDR3 region is CASSLTSHGEQFF. DNA for the CDR3: TGTGCCAGCAGCCTGACTAGTCACGGTGAGCAGTTCTTC.

This clonotype was counted between two and nine times. The chain carries TRBV18 and TRBJ2-1, with D perhaps matching TRBD1 or TRBD2 (5 bases each). Germline V gene lookup returns CDR1 KGHSH and CDR2 LQKENI. The CDR3 totals 13 residues. V shed 3 bases and J shed 10 bases, with 13 bases lying between them. The CDR3 coding sequence is TGTGCCAGCTCACCGGGGGATCTGGGCGAGCAGTTCTTC. It codes for CASSPGDLGEQFF.

This clonotype was detected ten times or more. The chain combines TRBV6-1 with TRBJ2-2, with D perhaps TRBD1 (7 bases). Germline V gene data show CDR1 as MNHNS and CDR2 as SASEGT. This CDR3 contains 19 residues. V gave up 6 bases and J gave up 4 bases, with 27 bases separating them. The CDR3 DNA sequence: TGTGCCAGCAGCCGCATGGGACTGACAGGGCTGTTGGGCACCGGGGAGCTGTTTTTT. Protein product: CASSRMGLTGLLGTGELFF.

The genes are TRBV6-1 and TRBJ2-1, with D perhaps matching TRBD1 (10 bases). The CDR3 runs to 18 residues. V lost 5 bases and J 5 bases, leaving 25 bases between the germline ends. Per the germline V gene, CDR1 is MNHNS and CDR2 is SASEGT. CDR3 sequence reads: CASSPGTGVLAGHNEQFF. The CDR3 DNA reads TGTGCCAGCAGTCCCGGGACAGGGGTTCTAGCGGGGCACAATGAGCAGTTCTTC.